This TCR beta chain was identified in a study of patients and donors after allogeneic stem cell transplantation. The CDR3 runs 14 residues. Between the trimmed V and J ends, which lost 4 bases and 1 base, there was a span of 9 bases. Germline loops: CDR1 SGHDT, CDR2 YYEEEE. This clonotype was counted at least ten times. TCRdb reprocessed the RT-PCR reads via MiXCR and lists one record per CDR3 protein. The sample has fewer than 500,000 distinct CDR3 sequences; roughly 17% are singletons. This receptor was taken from a human donor who was either an allogeneic HSCT recipient or a stem cell or donor lymphocyte infusion donor (not recorded which). It is not recorded whose cells these are; they may come from a transplant donor. The rearrangement links TRBV5-6 to TRBJ1-5; D gene unclear. The sequencing input was blood, either unsorted or a sorted T cell fraction (not recorded which). The CDR3 DNA sequence: TGTGCCAGCAGCCCTAGTGGGAGCAATCAGCCCCAGCATTTT. It translates to CASSPSGSNQPQHF.